The clone carrying this TCR beta chain was seen only a few times. Its target is unknown. The germline gives CDR1 MNHNS, CDR2 SASEGT. The CDR3 sequence is 14 residues long. V shed 8 bases and J 3 bases; nucleotides not matched to a gene: 7. Clones were read by immunoSEQ multiplex PCR, and TCRdb kept only the in-frame ones, dropping some. The sample lists about 680,000 clones; roughly 78% were seen once. These data are taken from a study of shared clonotypes between healthy human individuals. Study-wide findings and caveats: The genetic and exposure-history diversity represented was limited by few donors.

The sequencing sample was made of memory CD4+ T cells sorted from blood. Subset of the sample: CD45RA-negative fraction. The chain carries TRBV6-1 and TRBJ2-7; 10 bases are shared with TRBD2. The receptor was derived from a woman aged 30 to 39 in good health. CDR3 loop: CASDLLAGLYEQYF. The CDR3 DNA sequence: TGTGCCAGCGACCTACTAGCGGGACTCTACGAGCAGTACTTC.